This T cell receptor beta chain was observed in a study of a mutant IDH1 vaccine in newly diagnosed glioma. The wider study: Radiotherapy alone preceded vaccination by 4-6 weeks; alternatively, vaccination started with temozolomide cycles.

Concerning this clone itself: The target antigen is unknown.

Findings and caveats of the study: Top-clonotype changes in peripheral T cells seemed unrelated to pseudoprogression.

Time point described: week 11, during vaccination. Every vaccination contained 300 ug of the mutant IDH1 20-mer peptide and was paired with topical imiquimod. Each donor presented with a new WHO grade 3 or 4 astrocytoma that tested IDH1-mutant and showed ATRX loss. V lost 1 base and J lost 3, with 9 bases in between. The CDR3 runs 15 residues. Germline assignment: CDR1 SGHTA and CDR2 FQGNSA. Libraries were prepared by immunoSEQ multiplex PCR; TCRdb keeps only in-frame clonotypes and omits some of them. The sample has about 130,000 clones; roughly 77% are singletons. The chain couples TRBV7-2 to TRBJ2-2; D is undetermined. The TCR comes from a man aged 35 to 55 with glioma. The source material was PBMCs, sampled from a glioma patient whose treatment included an IDH1 peptide vaccine. This chain's CDR3 is CASSLETVYTGELFF. DNA for the CDR3: TGTGCCAGCAGCTTAGAAACGGTTTACACCGGGGAGCTGTTTTTT.